This paragraph reports one T cell receptor (beta chain). The sample is drawn from a study of blood T cell repertoires in COVID-19. Germline CDR1 reads MRHNA; CDR2 reads SNTAGT. The V gene lost 6 bases and the J gene lost 1 base, with 12 bases spanning the gap. The CDR3 covers 14 residues. Assay used: immunoSEQ multiplex PCR; TCRdb lists only in-frame clones, some missing. Of about 50,000 clones listed, over 75% were seen once; the top ten hold 13% to 15%. The sequenced material came from peripheral blood. The genes are TRBV6-4 and TRBJ1-1; tentatively, D is TRBD1 (5 bases). This TCR was recovered from a human donor in a cohort sampled during active COVID-19. CDR3 protein: CASRNSDRNTEAFF. The DNA for the CDR3 is TGTGCCAGCAGGAACTCTGACAGGAACACTGAAGCTTTCTTT.